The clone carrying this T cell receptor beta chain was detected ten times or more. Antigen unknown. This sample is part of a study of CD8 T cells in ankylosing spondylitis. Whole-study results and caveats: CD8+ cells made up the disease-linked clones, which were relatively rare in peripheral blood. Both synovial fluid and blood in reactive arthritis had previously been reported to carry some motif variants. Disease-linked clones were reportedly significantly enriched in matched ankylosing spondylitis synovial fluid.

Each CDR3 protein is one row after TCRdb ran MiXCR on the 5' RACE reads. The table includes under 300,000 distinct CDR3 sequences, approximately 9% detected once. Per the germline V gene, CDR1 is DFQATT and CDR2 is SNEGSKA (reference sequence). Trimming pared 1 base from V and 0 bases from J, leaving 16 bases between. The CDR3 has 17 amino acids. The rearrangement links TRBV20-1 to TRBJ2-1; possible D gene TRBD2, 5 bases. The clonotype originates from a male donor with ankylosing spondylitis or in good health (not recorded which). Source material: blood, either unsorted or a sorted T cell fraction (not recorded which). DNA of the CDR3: TGCAGTGCTAGAGCGGCCGGTGTAAGCGGCTCCTACAATGAGCAGTTCTTC. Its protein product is CSARAAGVSGSYNEQFF.